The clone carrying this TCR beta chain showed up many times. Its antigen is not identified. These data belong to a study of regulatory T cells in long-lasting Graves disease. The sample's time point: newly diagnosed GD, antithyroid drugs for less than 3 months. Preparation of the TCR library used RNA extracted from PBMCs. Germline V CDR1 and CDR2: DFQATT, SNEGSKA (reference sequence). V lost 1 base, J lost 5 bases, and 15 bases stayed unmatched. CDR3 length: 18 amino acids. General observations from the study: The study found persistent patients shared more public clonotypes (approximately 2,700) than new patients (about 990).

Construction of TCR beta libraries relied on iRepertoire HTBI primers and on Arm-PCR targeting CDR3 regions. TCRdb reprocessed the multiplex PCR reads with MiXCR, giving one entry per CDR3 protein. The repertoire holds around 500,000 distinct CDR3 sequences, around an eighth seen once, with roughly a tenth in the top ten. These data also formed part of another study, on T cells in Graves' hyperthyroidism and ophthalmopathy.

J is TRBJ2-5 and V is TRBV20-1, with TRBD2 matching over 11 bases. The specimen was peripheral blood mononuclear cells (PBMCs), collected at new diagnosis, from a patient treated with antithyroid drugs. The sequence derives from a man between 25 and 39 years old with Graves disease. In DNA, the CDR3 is TGCAGTGCTAGAGTCCGTAACCGACTAGCGGGGTTCCAGGAGACCCAGTACTTC. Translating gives CSARVRNRLAGFQETQYF.